A single sample is the source of the 21 T cell receptor beta chains below, sequenced in a study of cytomegalovirus exposure and HLA in healthy donors. Profiling relied on immunoSEQ multiplex PCR, and the TCRdb table lists in-frame clones only, not all of them. The top ten hold 1.4% to 1.5% of the sample, which has some 140,000 clones, just under 85% seen once. Sequences were obtained from PBMCs. The origin of the receptors is a woman aged 25 to 39 in good health and CMV-seronegative.

In this sample, this clone turned up a few times. The chain joins TRBV6-6 to TRBJ1-2, with 7 bases identical to TRBD1. With V trimmed by 2 bases and J by 7 bases, 4 bases remained unmatched. Germline assignment: CDR1 MNHNY and CDR2 SVGAGI (reference sequence). The CDR3 spans 13 residues. The chain's CDR3 is CASSYDRAFGYTF. The CDR3, as DNA: TGTGCCAGCAGTTACGACAGGGCGTTTGGCTACACCTTC.

This chain links TRBV6-4 with TRBJ1-1; 9 bases line up with TRBD1. Germline V CDR1 and CDR2: MRHNA, SNTAGT. With 0 bases clipped from V and 5 bases from J, the junction kept 7 bases outside the gene matches. The CDR3 has 16 residues. The DNA of the CDR3 is TGTGCCAGCAGTGACTCCCCGGGGACAGGGTTAACTGAAGCTTTCTTT. The encoded protein is CASSDSPGTGLTEAFF.

This rearrangement joins TRBV7-8 to TRBJ2-2; D is perhaps TRBD1 (5 bases). Germline V CDR1 and CDR2: SGHVS, FQNEAQ. CDR3 length: 14 residues. Trimming removed 4 bases from V and 7 bases from J, with 13 bases in between. The DNA for the CDR3 is TGTGCCAGCAGCTCGCAGGGTTTTGGCGGGGAGCTGTTTTTT. Its translation is CASSSQGFGGELFF.

This chain connects TRBV6-5 to TRBJ1-1; the D gene is possibly TRBD1 (5 bases). The CDR3 totals 14 residues. V gave up 2 bases and J gave up 1 base, with 8 bases separating them. Germline CDR1 MNHEY, CDR2 SVGAGI. The CDR3 protein is CASSYVGGNTEAFF. As DNA, the CDR3 is TGTGCCAGCAGTTACGTGGGGGGGAACACTGAAGCTTTCTTT.

This chain joins TRBV18 and TRBJ2-3; 10 bases line up with TRBD2. CDR3 size: 17 residues. J was trimmed by 1 base and V by 2 bases; bases with no gene match: 6. Germline CDR1 and CDR2: KGHSH and LQKENI. CDR3 DNA sequence: TGTGCCAGCTCACCAACTACTAGCGGGGCCGGCACAGATACGCAGTATTTT. It codes for CASSPTTSGAGTDTQYF.

The chain couples TRBV4-1 to TRBJ2-1; perhaps TRBD2 as D (6 bases). CDR1 and CDR2 (germline): MGHRA, YSYEKL. V was cut by 1 base and J by 8 bases, with 18 bases left in between. This CDR3 comprises 16 residues. The CDR3 DNA is TGCGCCAGCAGCCAAGGTTGGGAGGTCAGTATTTATGAGCAGTTCTTC. This sequence encodes CASSQGWEVSIYEQFF.

A single count supports this clone. The gene calls are TRBV18 and TRBJ2-3; D unresolved. The CDR3 is made up of 14 amino acids. From germline, CDR1 is KGHSH and CDR2 LQKENI. Deletions cut 3 bases from V and 4 bases from J, with 11 bases between. CDR3 sequence: CASSPPLPADTQYF. The CDR3 bases are TGTGCCAGCTCACCCCCCTTGCCGGCAGATACGCAGTATTTT.

This chain uses TRBV7-6 with TRBJ2-3; D is undetermined. V lost 2 bases to trimming and J lost 0 bases, with 15 bases between them. The CDR3 length is 17 residues. From germline, CDR1 is SGHVS and CDR2 FNYEAQ. This CDR3 is CASSLRTSMISTDTQYF. Here the CDR3 DNA reads TGTGCCAGCAGCTTACGCACTTCCATGATTAGCACAGATACGCAGTATTTT.

The CDR3 coding sequence is TGTGCCAGTTCCTCACCGGGACAGGGGTTTGGCTACACCTTC. Translated: CASSSPGQGFGYTF. V usage is TRBV19 and J usage is TRBJ1-2, with 10 bases identical to TRBD1. Germline values: CDR1 LNHDA, CDR2 SQIVND (reference sequence). The CDR3 extends over 14 amino acids. V dropped 8 bases and J dropped 7; count of bases not matched to a gene: 10.

The chain combines TRBV6-1 with TRBJ1-4, with 9 bases lining up with TRBD1. This CDR3 comprises 15 residues. Germline V gene lookup returns CDR1 MNHNS and CDR2 SASEGT. Trimming at V came to 7 bases and at J to 5 bases, leaving 8 bases not matched to a gene. CDR3 sequence (DNA): TGTGCCAGCATTTCATACAGGGGGCTGAATGAAAAACTGTTTTTT. Amino acids: CASISYRGLNEKLFF.

V usage is TRBV6-5 and J usage is TRBJ2-7; D perhaps matches TRBD1 (6 bases). CDR3 length equals 13 residues. Trimming pared 4 bases from V and 3 bases from J, leaving 10 bases between. Germline CDR1 MNHEY, CDR2 SVGAGI. The CDR3 spells CASSSGVHYEQYF. The CDR3 bases are TGTGCCAGCAGTTCAGGGGTTCACTACGAGCAGTACTTC.

The chain uses TRBV11-2 and TRBJ2-2, with TRBD1 identical over 9 bases. CDR1 and CDR2 (germline): SGHAT, FQNNGV. The CDR3 runs to 14 residues. Unmatched junction bases numbered 6, after V lost 7 bases and J lost 6 bases. CDR3 DNA: TGTGCCAGCAACCGGGACAGGGTGGCCGGGGAGCTGTTTTTT. Protein sequence: CASNRDRVAGELFF.

This chain links TRBV5-1 with TRBJ2-1; D uncertain. The CDR3 consists of 12 residues. Germline CDR1 SGHRS, CDR2 YFSETQ. Trimming shortened V by 4 bases and J by 9 bases, and 11 bases separated the two germline ends. CDR3 loop: CASSVINGEQFF. The CDR3 region has the DNA TGCGCCAGCAGCGTTATCAACGGTGAGCAGTTCTTC.

The V gene is TRBV2, the J gene TRBJ1-3; possible D gene TRBD1, 5 bases. CDR3 length: 17 residues. V was trimmed by 6 bases and J by 0 bases, leaving 18 bases between them. Germline V gene data show CDR1 as SNHLY and CDR2 as FYNNEI. CDR3 bases: TGTGCCAGCAGGAGGGGTAAAGTGGGGGGCTCTGGAAACACCATATATTTT. Translating it yields CASRRGKVGGSGNTIYF.

The chain carries TRBV4-1 and TRBJ1-2; tentative D call: TRBD1 (6 bases). Germline V gene sequence: CDR1 MGHRA, CDR2 YSYEKL. The CDR3 totals 14 residues. Trimming cost V 2 bases and J 2 bases, with 9 bases left between them. CDR3 sequence (DNA): TGCGCCAGCAGCCAACCGGGACACAACTATGGCTACACCTTC. Translated: CASSQPGHNYGYTF.

The V call is TRBV6-5, the J call TRBJ1-5; D not certain. This CDR3 region has 14 residues. V lost 6 bases to trimming and J lost 0 bases, with 9 bases between them. Per germline, CDR1 MNHEY and CDR2 SVGAGI. The CDR3, as DNA: TGTGCCAGCAGCCGAGATTATAGCAATCAGCCCCAGCATTTT. Translated, it gives CASSRDYSNQPQHF.

This clone appeared once. This sequence joins TRBV5-4 and TRBJ2-5; D is possibly TRBD2 (5 bases). The CDR3 is 15 amino acids. Germline CDR1 reads SGHNT; CDR2 reads YYREEE (reference sequence). V shed 2 bases and J shed 1 base, with 12 bases lying between them. The CDR3 DNA reads as TGTGCCAGCAGCTTAATCGGGGTCAGCCAAGAGACCCAGTACTTC. Its translation is CASSLIGVSQETQYF.

The chain combines TRBV18 with TRBJ2-5, with D hard to call. The CDR3 sequence is 12 residues long. With 5 bases removed from V and 2 bases from J, the gap between germline ends came to 6 bases. Germline assignment: CDR1 KGHSH and CDR2 LQKENI. For the CDR3, the DNA is TGTGCCAGCTCAAACAGACAAGAGACCCAGTACTTC. Translated: CASSNRQETQYF. Full variable domain (outside the CDR3, taken from reference TRBV18 and TRBJ2-5): NAGVMQNPRHLVRRRGQEARLRCSPMKGHSHVYWYRQLPEEGLKFMVYLQKENIIDESGMPKERFSAEFPKEGPSILRIQQVVRGDSAAYFCASSNRQETQYFGPGTRLLVL.

The rearrangement uses TRBV15 and TRBJ2-7, with D unresolved. V was trimmed by 0 bases and J by 2 bases, leaving 11 bases between them. The germline CDR1 and CDR2 sequences are LNHNV and YYDKDF (reference sequence). The CDR3 is 15 amino acids. CDR3 nucleotides: TGTGCCACCAGCAGAGATGTGGGCAGAACCTACGAGCAGTACTTC. Translation: CATSRDVGRTYEQYF.

The CDR3 sequence: CASSLGQGTREKLFF. As DNA, the CDR3 is TGTGCCAGCAGCTTGGGACAGGGAACGAGGGAAAAACTGTTTTTT. The gene calls are TRBV7-2 and TRBJ1-4, with 9 positions matching TRBD1. The germline CDR1 and CDR2 sequences are SGHTA and FQGNSA. The CDR3 covers 15 residues. With V trimmed by 3 bases and J by 8 bases, 7 bases remained unmatched.

This clone has a single count. The CDR3 sequence is CASSVGRKNTGELFF. In nucleotides, the CDR3 is TGTGCCAGCAGCGTGGGGCGGAAGAACACCGGGGAGCTGTTTTTT. This chain links TRBV9 with TRBJ2-2, with a possible D match to TRBD1 (5 bases). CDR3 length equals 15 residues. V shed 2 bases and J shed 1 base, with 9 bases lying between them. In germline, CDR1 is SGDLS, CDR2 YYNGEE.